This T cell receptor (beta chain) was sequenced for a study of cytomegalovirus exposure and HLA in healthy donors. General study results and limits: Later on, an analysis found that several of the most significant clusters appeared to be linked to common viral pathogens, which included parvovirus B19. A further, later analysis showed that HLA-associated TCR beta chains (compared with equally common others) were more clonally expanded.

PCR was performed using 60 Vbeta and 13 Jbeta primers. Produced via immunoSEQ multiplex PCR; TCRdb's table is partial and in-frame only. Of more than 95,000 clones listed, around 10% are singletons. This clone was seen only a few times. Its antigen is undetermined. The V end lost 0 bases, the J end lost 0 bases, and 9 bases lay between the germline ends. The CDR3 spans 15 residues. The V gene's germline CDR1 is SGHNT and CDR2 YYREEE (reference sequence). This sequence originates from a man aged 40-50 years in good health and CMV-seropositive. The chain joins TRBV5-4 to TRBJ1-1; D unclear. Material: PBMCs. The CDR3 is CASSLDRSMNTEAFF. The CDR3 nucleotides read TGTGCCAGCAGCTTGGACAGATCGATGAACACTGAAGCTTTCTTT.